This TCR beta chain was found in a study of technical replicates of blood from a few donors. Repertoires were generated with immunoSEQ multiplex PCR, while TCRdb's copy carries only in-frame clones and drops some. This table has more than 45,000 clones, roughly 91% appearing once. The table lists this clone with a count of one. This sequence originates from a human donor in good health. Some clones in this sample may be carry-over from other donors' samples. The sample comprised PBMCs.

For the CDR3, the DNA is TGCGCCAGCAGCCATGGGACTAGCGGGAGGGTTGGTTCCTACGAGCAGTACTTC. Its protein product is CASSHGTSGRVGSYEQYF. The chain recombines TRBV4-1 with TRBJ2-7; 16 nucleotides align to TRBD2. Trimming took 3 bases from V and 1 from J; bases not matched to a gene: 6. The germline V gene encodes CDR1 MGHRA and CDR2 YSYEKL. This CDR3 comprises 18 residues.